One sample yielded the 24 T cell receptor beta chains listed below, sequenced in a study of CD8 T cells in Susac syndrome. It was with random hexamers that about 0.45 to 1 ug RNA was reverse transcribed. MiXCR, run by TCRdb on the immunoSEQ multiplex PCR reads, gives a single entry per CDR3 protein. The sample contains about 150,000 distinct CDR3 sequences, 92% of which appear only once. The sample comprised CD4+ T cells from PBMCs. The receptors come from a human donor in good health.

The chain carries TRBV5-4 and TRBJ2-7; 7 bases are a match to TRBD1. The CDR3 has 13 residues. Trimming at V came to 4 bases and at J to 6 bases, leaving 7 bases not matched to a gene. Looked up from germline, CDR1 is SGHNT and CDR2 is YYREEE (reference sequence). CDR3: CASSADRGREQYF. The CDR3 DNA is TGTGCCAGCAGCGCGGATAGGGGGCGCGAGCAGTACTTC.

The J gene is TRBJ1-5, the V gene TRBV6-5; D gene uncertain. In germline, CDR1 is MNHEY, CDR2 SVGAGI. This CDR3 is built from 16 residues. Between the trimmed V and J ends, which lost 2 bases and 0 bases, there was a span of 11 bases. The CDR3 region has the DNA TGTGCCAGCAGTTACCGGCCCACCCATAGCAATCAGCCCCAGCATTTT. It codes for CASSYRPTHSNQPQHF.

This CDR3 reads CASSRTGPITEAFF. The CDR3 region has the DNA TGTGCCAGCAGTCGGACAGGGCCTATCACTGAAGCTTTCTTT. The chain recombines TRBV6-5 with TRBJ1-1, with 8 nucleotides matching TRBD1. CDR3 length equals 14 residues. V was pared by 5 bases and J by 4 bases, with 6 bases of the junction left unmatched. Germline V gene data show CDR1 as MNHEY and CDR2 as SVGAGI.

The chain employs TRBV6-2 or TRBV6-3 and TRBJ1-5; D call uncertain. The CDR3 consists of 13 residues. Germline values: CDR1 MNHEY, CDR2 SVGEGT. Trimming stripped 7 bases from V and 1 base from J, with 8 bases between. The CDR3 sequence is CASTRESNQPQHF. DNA of the CDR3: TGTGCCAGCACCCGCGAGAGCAATCAGCCCCAGCATTTT.

V gene TRBV5-6 combines with J gene TRBJ1-2; D possibly corresponds to TRBD1 (5 bases). Germline V gene data show CDR1 as SGHDT and CDR2 as YYEEEE. The CDR3 runs 12 residues. Trimming pared 4 bases from V and 8 bases from J, leaving 12 bases between. DNA of the CDR3: TGTGCCAGCAGCAATCAGGGCGGCGGCTACACCTTC. It is translated as CASSNQGGGYTF.

The J gene is TRBJ2-2, the V gene TRBV5-1; 8 bases agree with TRBD2. V dropped 2 bases and J dropped 6; count of bases not matched to a gene: 9. The CDR3 is 16 amino acids. The germline CDR1 and CDR2 sequences are SGHRS and YFSETQ. CDR3 protein: CASSLTQLAASGELFF. CDR3 bases: TGCGCCAGCAGCTTAACCCAACTAGCGGCCTCCGGGGAGCTGTTTTTT.

The gene calls are TRBV6-1 and TRBJ2-1, with 9 bases fitting TRBD2. Trimming removed 6 bases from V and 7 bases from J; junction bases left unmatched: 16. CDR1 and CDR2 from the germline V gene are MNHNS and SASEGT. The CDR3 spans 17 residues. CDR3 sequence (DNA): TGTGCCAGCAGCCGCTTCGCCGGGACTAGCCGACGAAATGAGCAGTTCTTC. Its translation is CASSRFAGTSRRNEQFF.

This chain joins TRBV5-6 and TRBJ2-3; D possibly corresponds to TRBD1 (5 bases). The V end lost 3 bases, the J end lost 0 bases, and 17 bases lay between the germline ends. The CDR3 consists of 17 residues. The V gene's germline CDR1 is SGHDT and CDR2 YYEEEE. In nucleotides, the CDR3 is TGTGCCAGCAGCTGGAAAGGGGTGGCAGGGAGCACAGATACGCAGTATTTT. Translation: CASSWKGVAGSTDTQYF.

The V and J genes are TRBV4-3 and TRBJ1-4, with TRBD1 matching 12 bases. The junction had 11 bases not matched to a gene; V was cut back by 4 bases and J by 8 bases. Germline assignment: CDR1 LGHNA and CDR2 YSLEER. The CDR3 covers 17 residues. The CDR3 is CASSPPGQGAPGEKLFF. CDR3 in DNA: TGCGCCAGCAGCCCACCGGGACAGGGGGCGCCGGGCGAAAAACTGTTTTTT.

The chain joins TRBV28 to TRBJ2-5, with D possibly matching TRBD1 (5 bases). The germline V gene has CDR1 MDHEN and CDR2 SYDVKM. V was cut by 5 bases and J by 2 bases, with 12 bases left in between. This CDR3 contains 14 residues. The CDR3 sequence is CASSNWTPQETQYF. Written as DNA, the CDR3 is TGTGCCAGCAGTAATTGGACACCTCAAGAGACCCAGTACTTC.

The rearrangement joins TRBV4-3 to TRBJ1-2; D uncertain. V was clipped by 0 bases and J by 2 bases, with 19 bases between them. Germline CDR1 LGHNA, CDR2 YSLEER. The CDR3 loop spans 18 amino acids. The CDR3 here is CASSQEVGKFIMNYGYTF. CDR3 nucleotides: TGCGCCAGCAGCCAAGAGGTGGGGAAATTCATTATGAACTATGGCTACACCTTC.

The V and J genes are TRBV7-8 and TRBJ1-4; tentative D call: TRBD1 (5 bases). CDR3 length: 15 amino acids. Trimming shortened V by 4 bases and J by 0 bases, and 9 bases separated the two germline ends. Germline V gives CDR1 SGHVS, CDR2 FQNEAQ. The DNA of the CDR3 is TGTGCCAGCAGCTCAAGACAGACAACTAATGAAAAACTGTTTTTT. Protein sequence: CASSSRQTTNEKLFF.

The gene calls are TRBV10-3 and TRBJ1-3; D gene uncertain. Germline CDR1 is ENHRY and CDR2 is SYGVKD. V dropped 4 bases and J dropped 4 bases, with 17 bases sitting between them. The CDR3 spans 16 residues. The CDR3 DNA is TGTGCCATCAGTGCTGGCCCGGCGGGATCAGGAAACACCATATATTTT. Protein: CAISAGPAGSGNTIYF.

The chain couples TRBV28 to TRBJ2-7; 7 bases line up with TRBD2. With V trimmed by 6 bases and J by 0 bases, 5 bases remained unmatched. Germline CDR1 MDHEN, CDR2 SYDVKM. This CDR3 is 14 amino acids long. The CDR3 DNA reads TGTGCCAGCAGAGAAGCGGGACGCTCCTACGAGCAGTACTTC. Its protein product is CASREAGRSYEQYF.

The V and J genes are TRBV6-5 and TRBJ2-5; 9 bases fit TRBD1. Trimming took 4 bases from V and 4 from J; bases not matched to a gene: 7. The germline gives CDR1 MNHEY, CDR2 SVGAGI. This CDR3 region has 15 residues. CDR3: CASSSAGQGGETQYF. CDR3 DNA sequence: TGTGCCAGCAGTTCGGCGGGACAGGGAGGAGAGACCCAGTACTTC.

V usage is TRBV28 and J usage is TRBJ2-5; a weak D match, TRBD1 (6 bases). The CDR3 runs to 13 residues. The germline V gene encodes CDR1 MDHEN and CDR2 SYDVKM. Trimming removed 3 bases from V and 3 bases from J, with 8 bases in between. Here the CDR3 DNA reads TGTGCCAGCAGTTTGGGGGCCAAAGAGACCCAGTACTTC. It encodes CASSLGAKETQYF.

This clonotype was seen just once. The rearrangement joins TRBV2 to TRBJ2-3, with D perhaps given as TRBD1 or TRBD2 (5 bases each). Trimming left V 8 bases short and J 0 bases short, with 9 bases between. Looked up from germline, CDR1 is SNHLY and CDR2 is FYNNEI. The CDR3 loop spans 13 amino acids. CDR3 region: CASWDGSTDTQYF. The DNA for the CDR3 is TGTGCCAGCTGGGACGGAAGCACAGATACGCAGTATTTT.

The chain combines TRBV28 with TRBJ1-5; D not certain. Trimming pared 5 bases from V and 5 bases from J, leaving 7 bases between. The CDR3 is 12 amino acids. Germline CDR1 and CDR2: MDHEN and SYDVKM. The CDR3 loop reads CASSLQHQPQHF. The DNA for the CDR3 is TGTGCCAGCAGTCTACAGCATCAGCCCCAGCATTTT.

The chain combines TRBV2 with TRBJ2-7; D possibly matches TRBD1 or TRBD2 (5 bases each). Germline lookup yields CDR1 SNHLY and CDR2 FYNNEI. Trimming shortened V by 3 bases and J by 4 bases, and 13 bases separated the two germline ends. The CDR3 is 14 residues long. The CDR3 here is CASSDRNGGYEQYF. CDR3 in DNA: TGTGCCAGCAGTGACCGAAATGGGGGTTACGAGCAGTACTTC.

This rearrangement joins TRBV24-1 to TRBJ2-1; tentatively, D is TRBD2 (6 bases). Germline V gives CDR1 KGHDR, CDR2 SFDVKD. V lost 1 base and J lost 5, with 14 bases in between. The CDR3 contains 16 residues. CDR3 protein: CATSDLGGDVHNEQFF. In DNA, the CDR3 is TGTGCCACCAGTGATTTAGGCGGGGACGTCCACAATGAGCAGTTCTTC.

The chain combines TRBV6-1 with TRBJ2-5, with D possibly being TRBD1 (6 bases). V lost 7 bases to trimming and J lost 0 bases, with 21 bases between them. The germline V gene has CDR1 MNHNS and CDR2 SASEGT. There are 17 residues in the CDR3. The DNA for the CDR3 is TGTGCCAGCACCTCGACAGGCCAAACTTCTTACCAAGAGACCCAGTACTTC. Protein: CASTSTGQTSYQETQYF.

The chain links TRBV27 to TRBJ2-1, with 8 bases that match TRBD2. Per the germline V gene, CDR1 is MNHEY and CDR2 is SMNVEV (reference sequence). Germline trimming cut 3 bases from V and 4 bases from J; bases unmatched to any gene: 8. CDR3 length equals 16 residues. The CDR3 nucleotides are TGTGCCAGCAGTTTTCTGGCGGGAGGACCTTACAATGAGCAGTTCTTC. This gives the protein CASSFLAGGPYNEQFF.

The V gene is TRBV5-1, the J gene TRBJ2-7, with 7 bases identical to TRBD2. Germline CDR1 SGHRS, CDR2 YFSETQ. The J segment lost 3 bases and the V segment lost 2 bases, leaving 5 bases of the junction unmatched. This CDR3 has 14 residues. The CDR3: CASSFSGTDYEQYF. The CDR3 DNA sequence: TGCGCCAGCAGCTTCAGCGGGACGGACTACGAGCAGTACTTC.

The chain is built from TRBV13 and TRBJ2-3; D uncertain. The CDR3 covers 13 residues. V lost 1 base to trimming and J lost 5 bases, with 7 bases between them. Germline assignment: CDR1 PRHDT and CDR2 FYEKMQ (reference sequence). The CDR3 spells CASSLVGIDTQYF. CDR3 nucleotides: TGTGCCAGCAGCTTAGTGGGAATAGATACGCAGTATTTT.